The present TCR beta chain was sequenced within a study of control samples from healthy donors and cancer patients. Sequencing used immunoSEQ multiplex PCR; TCRdb keeps in-frame clones, though not all of them. The sample has 390,000 or so clones; 80% to 95% are singletons. Per the germline V gene, CDR1 is SGHVS and CDR2 is FQNEAQ. The CDR3 spans 15 residues. V gave up 0 bases and J gave up 4 bases, with 10 bases separating them. This receptor was obtained from a man in his forties with head and neck cancer. The chain joins TRBV7-8 to TRBJ1-5, with D perhaps TRBD1 (5 bases). The sequencing input was PBMCs. The CDR3 DNA sequence: TGTGCCAGCAGCTTAGCTGGCCAGGGAAATCAGCCCCAGCATTTT. It yields the protein CASSLAGQGNQPQHF.